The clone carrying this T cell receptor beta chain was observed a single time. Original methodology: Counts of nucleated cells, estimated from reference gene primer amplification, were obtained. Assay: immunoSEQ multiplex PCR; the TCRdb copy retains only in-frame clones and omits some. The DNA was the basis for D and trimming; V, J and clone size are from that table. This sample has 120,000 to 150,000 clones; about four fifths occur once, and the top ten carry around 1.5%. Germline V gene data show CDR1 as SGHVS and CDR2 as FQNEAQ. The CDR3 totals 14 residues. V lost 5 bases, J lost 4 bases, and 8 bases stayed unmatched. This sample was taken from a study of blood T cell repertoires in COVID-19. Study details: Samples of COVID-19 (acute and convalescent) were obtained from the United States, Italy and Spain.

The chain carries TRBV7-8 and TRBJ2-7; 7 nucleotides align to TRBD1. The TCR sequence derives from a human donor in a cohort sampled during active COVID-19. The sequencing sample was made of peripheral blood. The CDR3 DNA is TGTGCCAGCAGCCTAACGACAGGGACGTACGAGCAGTACTTC. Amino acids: CASSLTTGTYEQYF. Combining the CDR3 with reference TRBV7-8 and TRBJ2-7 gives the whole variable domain GAGVSQSPRYKVAKRGQDVALRCDPISGHVSLFWYQQALGQGPEFLTYFQNEAQLDKSGLPSDRFFAERPEGSVSTLKIQRTQQEDSAVYLCASSLTTGTYEQYFGPGTRLTVT.